Listed below are T cell receptor beta chains from one sample, sequenced in a study of post-analysis software for immune sequencing data. Using its own MiXCR run on the PCR reads, TCRdb lists one record per CDR3 protein. The table includes 430,000 or so distinct CDR3 sequences, roughly 40% detected once. The sequencing input was blood. The receptors were sampled from a girl aged 2-10 years with multiple sclerosis. CDR3s include the opening cysteine and the closing phenylalanine or tryptophan. The order of the fields is CDR3 length, clone size, J gene, V gene, D gene, CDR3 DNA, CDR3 protein. A D gene is named only where the DNA matches it firmly. Only part of the rows carry a size: once, few, many, or a class if the clone is expanded.

13,.,TRBJ1-2,TRBV28,.,TGTGCCAGCCAGCCTGGAGCCAACTATGGCTACACCTTC,CASQPGANYGYTF
14,.,TRBJ2-7,TRBV5-1,.,TGCGTCAGCAGCTTGTCCACAGCCGGTCGCGAGCAGTACTTC,CVSSLSTAGREQYF
14,.,TRBJ2-7,TRBV5-5,.,TGTGCCAGCAGCCTATGGACAGTATACAATGAGCAGTACTTC,CASSLWTVYNEQYF
14,few,TRBJ2-1,TRBV2,TRBD1,TGTGCCACCCCACCGGGACAGGGCCAAAATGAGCAGTTCTTC,CATPPGQGQNEQFF
13,few,TRBJ2-5,TRBV7-9,.,TGTGCCAGCAGCAGGCAGCCCCAAGAGACCCAGTACTTC,CASSRQPQETQYF
14,.,TRBJ2-5,TRBV4-1,.,TGCGCCAGCAGCCAAAGAGCAATCCAAGAGACCCAGTACTTC,CASSQRAIQETQYF
13,.,TRBJ1-1,TRBV5-1,.,TGCGCCAGCAACGACGGCATGAACACTGAAGCTTTCTTT,CASNDGMNTEAFF
16,few,TRBJ1-6,TRBV6-2/TRBV6-3,TRBD1,TGTGCCAGCAGTTACCGGCCGGACAGGGGTAATTCACCCCTCCACTTT,CASSYRPDRGNSPLHF
11,.,TRBJ2-7,TRBV20-1,.,TGCAGTGCTAGAAGCAAATACGAGCAGTACTTC,CSARSKYEQYF
13,.,TRBJ2-1,TRBV6-2/TRBV6-3,.,TGTGCCAGCAGTCAGGAGTCCTACAATGAGCAGTTCTTC,CASSQESYNEQFF
15,.,TRBJ1-2,TRBV7-3,.,TGTGCCAGCAGCTTAGGCGGTGGAGGGTTCTATGGCTACACCTTC,CASSLGGGGFYGYTF
16,.,TRBJ1-5,TRBV5-5,.,TGTGCCAGCAGCTTGTGGATCCAGGGAATAGAGCAGCCCCAGCATTTT,CASSLWIQGIEQPQHF
14,.,TRBJ2-3,TRBV5-1,.,TGCGCCAGCAGCTTGATTGGGGCGGCAGATACGCAGTATTTT,CASSLIGAADTQYF
11,few,TRBJ2-5,TRBV29-1,TRBD1,TGCAGCGTTGGGACAGGGGAGACCCAGTACTTC,CSVGTGETQYF
12,few,TRBJ2-7,TRBV10-1,.,TGCGCCAGCAGCCGAAATCTCTACGAGCAGTACTTC,CASSRNLYEQYF
17,.,TRBJ1-6,TRBV5-1,TRBD1,TGCGCCAGCAGCTTGGTTGAGGGGGCCGGGGGTGAATCACCCCTCCACTTT,CASSLVEGAGGESPLHF
12,.,TRBJ1-1,TRBV6-5,.,TGTGCCAGCAGGGAAATTGCCACTGAAGCTTTCTTT,CASREIATEAFF
16,.,TRBJ2-1,TRBV5-1,.,TGCGCCAGCAGCTTGGGTAGGGAGTTGGTGTGGAATGAGCAGTTCTTC,CASSLGRELVWNEQFF
11,once,TRBJ1-1,TRBV6-5,.,TGTGCCAGCAGACAGAGCACTGAAGCTTTCTTT,CASRQSTEAFF
11,.,TRBJ1-2,TRBV7-9,.,TGTGCCAGCACCGAGACAGGCGGCTACACCTTC,CASTETGGYTF
16,few,TRBJ2-1,TRBV12-3/TRBV12-4,TRBD2,TGTGCCAGCAGGCTAGCGGGAGGTAGTCTTCTCAATGAGCAGTTCTTC,CASRLAGGSLLNEQFF
13,.,TRBJ2-7,TRBV5-1,.,TGCGCCGGCAGCAGGGGGGAAGGCTACGAGCAGTACTTC,CAGSRGEGYEQYF
16,.,TRBJ2-3,TRBV20-1,TRBD2,TGCAGTGCCGTACCACCGACTAGCGGGAGGGGAGATACGCAGTATTTT,CSAVPPTSGRGDTQYF
14,few,TRBJ1-4,TRBV25-1,TRBD1,TGTGCCAGCAGTGGTGAGGGGGCAGTGGCAAAACTGTTTTTT,CASSGEGAVAKLFF
13,.,TRBJ1-2,TRBV12-3/TRBV12-4,.,TGTGCCAGCAGTTTAGGGAGGGTTTTCGACTACACCTTC,CASSLGRVFDYTF